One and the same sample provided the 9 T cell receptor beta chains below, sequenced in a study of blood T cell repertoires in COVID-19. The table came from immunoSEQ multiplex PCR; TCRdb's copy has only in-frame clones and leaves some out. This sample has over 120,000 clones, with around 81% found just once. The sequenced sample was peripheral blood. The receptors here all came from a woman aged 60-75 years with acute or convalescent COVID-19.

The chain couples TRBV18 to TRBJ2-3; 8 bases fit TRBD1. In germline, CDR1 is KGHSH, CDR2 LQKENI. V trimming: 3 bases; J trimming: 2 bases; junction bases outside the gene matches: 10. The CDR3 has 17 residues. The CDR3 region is CASSPSRAGQATDTQYF. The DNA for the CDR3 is TGTGCCAGCTCACCCTCCAGGGCGGGACAGGCCACAGATACGCAGTATTTT.

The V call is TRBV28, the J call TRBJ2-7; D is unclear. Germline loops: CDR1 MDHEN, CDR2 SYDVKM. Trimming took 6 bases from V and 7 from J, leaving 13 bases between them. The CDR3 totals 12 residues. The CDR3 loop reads CASSTAGLEQYF. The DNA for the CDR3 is TGTGCCAGCAGCACGGCAGGTTTGGAGCAGTACTTC.

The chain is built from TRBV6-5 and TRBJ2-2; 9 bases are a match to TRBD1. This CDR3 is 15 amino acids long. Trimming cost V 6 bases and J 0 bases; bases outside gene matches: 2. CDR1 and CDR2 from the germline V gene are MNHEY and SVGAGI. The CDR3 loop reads CASRRQGANTGELFF. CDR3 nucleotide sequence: TGTGCCAGCAGAAGACAGGGGGCGAACACCGGGGAGCTGTTTTTT.

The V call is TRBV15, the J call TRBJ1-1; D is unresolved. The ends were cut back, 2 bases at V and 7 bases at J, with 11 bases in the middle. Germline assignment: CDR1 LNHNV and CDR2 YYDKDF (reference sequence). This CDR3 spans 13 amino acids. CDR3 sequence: CATSRQTHSEAFF. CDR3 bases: TGTGCCACCAGCAGACAGACACACAGTGAAGCTTTCTTT. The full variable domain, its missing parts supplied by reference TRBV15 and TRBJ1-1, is DAMVIQNPRYQVTQFGKPVTLSCSQTLNHNVMYWYQQKSSQAPKLLFHYYDKDFNNEADTPDNFQSRRPNTSFCFLDIRSPGLGDTAMYLCATSRQTHSEAFFGQGTRLTVV.

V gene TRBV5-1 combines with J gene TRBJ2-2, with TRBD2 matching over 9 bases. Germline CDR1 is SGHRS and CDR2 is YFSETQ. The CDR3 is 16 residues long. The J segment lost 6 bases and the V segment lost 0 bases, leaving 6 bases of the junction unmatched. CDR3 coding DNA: TGCGCCAGCAGCTTGGCCGCCGGACTAGCGTCCGGGGAGCTGTTTTTT. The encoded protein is CASSLAAGLASGELFF.

The CDR3 nucleotides are TGTGCCAGCAGTGTCACTGGACAGGGGAGAGAAGCTTTCTTT. Translation: CASSVTGQGREAFF. The V gene is TRBV2, the J gene TRBJ1-1, with 9 bases aligning to TRBD1. The CDR3 runs to 14 residues. Germline CDR1 reads SNHLY; CDR2 reads FYNNEI. Trimming removed 4 bases from V and 8 bases from J; junction bases left unmatched: 8.

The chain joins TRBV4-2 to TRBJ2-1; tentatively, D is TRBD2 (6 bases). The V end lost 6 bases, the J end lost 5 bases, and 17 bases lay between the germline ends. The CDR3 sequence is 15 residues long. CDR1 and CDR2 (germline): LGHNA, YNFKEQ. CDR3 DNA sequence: TGTGCCAGCAGTGAGCGGGCTCGGAGTAACAATGAGCAGTTCTTC. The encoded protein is CASSERARSNNEQFF.

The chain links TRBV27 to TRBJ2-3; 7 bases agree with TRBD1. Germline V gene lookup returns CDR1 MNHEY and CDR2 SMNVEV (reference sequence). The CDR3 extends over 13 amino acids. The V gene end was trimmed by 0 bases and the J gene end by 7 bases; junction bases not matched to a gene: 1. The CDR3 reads CASSLSQGHTQYF. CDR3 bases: TGTGCCAGCAGTTTATCACAGGGGCATACGCAGTATTTT.

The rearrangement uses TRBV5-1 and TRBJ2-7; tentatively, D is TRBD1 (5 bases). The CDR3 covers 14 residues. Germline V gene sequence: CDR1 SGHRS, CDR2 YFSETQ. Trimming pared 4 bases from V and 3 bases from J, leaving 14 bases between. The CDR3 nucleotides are TGCGCCAGCAGCCCCGGCCCCGACAGCTACGAGCAGTACTTC. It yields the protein CASSPGPDSYEQYF.